Shown below are 12 T cell receptor beta chains from a single sample sequenced in a study of cytomegalovirus exposure and HLA in healthy donors. Use of 60 Vbeta and 13 Jbeta primers characterized the PCR. The repertoire was sequenced with immunoSEQ multiplex PCR; TCRdb's copy has only in-frame clones and lacks some. This table has 90,000 to 120,000 clones, approximately 79% appearing once. Specimen: PBMCs. All receptors derive from a woman aged 40 to 49 in good health and CMV-seropositive.

This sequence joins TRBV6-5 and TRBJ2-7, with 8 bases fitting TRBD1. The CDR3 contains 14 residues. CDR1 and CDR2 from the germline V gene are MNHEY and SVGAGI. Trimming removed 5 bases from V and 2 bases from J; junction bases left unmatched: 5. CDR3 nucleotide sequence: TGTGCCAGCAGTCCGGGACAGGCGACCTACGAGCAGTACTTC. This encodes CASSPGQATYEQYF.

This sequence joins TRBV9 and TRBJ2-7; no reliable D call. V lost 0 bases and J lost 6, with 16 bases in between. Germline V gene lookup returns CDR1 SGDLS and CDR2 YYNGEE. There are 15 residues in the CDR3. The CDR3 nucleotides read TGTGCCAGCAGCGTAGACCAGAGGTCCCTTTCCGAGCAGTACTTC. Protein: CASSVDQRSLSEQYF.

CDR3 nucleotides: TGTGCCAGCAGTCGACTAGCGGGGGGACGGGAGACCCAGTACTTC. Translating gives CASSRLAGGRETQYF. The gene calls are TRBV6-5 and TRBJ2-5, with 13 bases that match TRBD2. Germline V CDR1 and CDR2: MNHEY, SVGAGI. CDR3 length: 15 amino acids. V was clipped by 5 bases and J by 5 bases; unmatched bases: 5.

The V and J genes are TRBV29-1 and TRBJ2-5, with a weak D call TRBD2 (5 bases). The germline CDR1 and CDR2 sequences are SQVTM and ANQGSEA. The CDR3 is 11 residues long. V was cut by 2 bases and J by 7 bases, with 8 bases left in between. In DNA form, the CDR3 reads TGCAGCGTTGAACAGGCGGGGACCCAGTACTTC. Amino acids: CSVEQAGTQYF.

The chain uses TRBV9 and TRBJ1-1, with TRBD1 as a possible D gene (5 bases). Germline V gene data show CDR1 as SGDLS and CDR2 as YYNGEE. Trimming removed 3 bases from V and 4 bases from J, with 13 bases in between. The length of the CDR3 is 14 residues. CDR3 amino acids: CASSAQAGLTEAFF. The CDR3 DNA is TGTGCCAGCAGCGCCCAGGCGGGGCTCACTGAAGCTTTCTTT.

V and J are TRBV7-2 and TRBJ1-6, with no clear D. The length of the CDR3 is 13 residues. Trimming pared 5 bases from V and 10 bases from J, leaving 12 bases between. Germline V gene sequence: CDR1 SGHTA, CDR2 FQGNSA. CDR3 region: CASSPQLGSPLHF. The CDR3 DNA sequence: TGTGCCAGCAGCCCGCAATTGGGCTCACCCCTCCACTTT.

This clone was detected only once. V is TRBV5-6 and J is TRBJ1-2; 8 bases line up with TRBD1. Losses at the gene ends were 4 bases for V and 0 bases for J; bases not matched to a gene: 8. Germline values: CDR1 SGHDT, CDR2 YYEEEE. The CDR3 runs to 16 residues. CDR3 nucleotides: TGTGCCAGCAGCCTGGATACAGGGGGTCCTAACTATGGCTACACCTTC. It specifies CASSLDTGGPNYGYTF.

The gene calls are TRBV5-8 and TRBJ1-2, with TRBD1 as a possible D gene (5 bases). This CDR3 region has 12 residues. Looked up from germline, CDR1 is SGHTS and CDR2 is YDEGEE. Trimming stripped 2 bases from V and 4 bases from J, with 6 bases between. CDR3: CASSLRGYGYTF. CDR3 in DNA: TGTGCCAGCAGCTTAAGGGGCTATGGCTACACCTTC. Full variable domain (outside the CDR3, taken from reference TRBV5-8 and TRBJ1-2): EAGVTQSPTHLIKTRGQQATLRCSPISGHTSVYWYQQALGLGLQFLLWYDEGEERNRGNFPPRFSGRQFPNYSSELNVNALELEDSALYLCASSLRGYGYTFGSGTRLTVV.

The V call is TRBV5-1, the J call TRBJ1-2; D perhaps matches TRBD1 (5 bases). Trimming removed 0 bases from V and 2 bases from J, with 8 bases in between. The CDR3 length is 14 residues. Germline assignment: CDR1 SGHRS and CDR2 YFSETQ. The CDR3 DNA is TGCGCCAGCAGCTTGGGGCGGGGGAACTATGGCTACACCTTC. Translating gives CASSLGRGNYGYTF.

The chain combines TRBV14 with TRBJ2-7; the match to TRBD1 covers 9 bases. The junction had 7 bases not matched to a gene; V was cut back by 6 bases and J by 4 bases. The germline V gene encodes CDR1 SGHDN and CDR2 FVKESK. CDR3 length equals 14 residues. CDR3 bases: TGTGCCAGCAGTTGGACAGGGGATTTTTACGAGCAGTACTTC. Translated, it gives CASSWTGDFYEQYF.

This clone was counted ten times or more. The rearrangement uses TRBV2 and TRBJ2-3, with 9 bases identical to TRBD1. V shed 6 bases, J shed 4 bases, and the junction held 8 bases outside the gene matches. Germline CDR1 reads SNHLY; CDR2 reads FYNNEI. This CDR3 comprises 15 residues. CDR3 in DNA: TGTGCCAGCAGCGCTACAGGGGGCTACGCAGATACGCAGTATTTT. Translated, it gives CASSATGGYADTQYF.

This clone has just a few counts. This chain uses TRBV4-3 with TRBJ1-4; 9 bases line up with TRBD1. This CDR3 region has 15 residues. Trimming removed 4 bases from V and 8 bases from J; junction bases left unmatched: 8. CDR1 is LGHNA, CDR2 YSLEER, per germline. The CDR3 DNA reads as TGCGCCAGCAGCCTGGGGGACAGGGATGTCGAAAAACTGTTTTTT. Amino acids: CASSLGDRDVEKLFF.